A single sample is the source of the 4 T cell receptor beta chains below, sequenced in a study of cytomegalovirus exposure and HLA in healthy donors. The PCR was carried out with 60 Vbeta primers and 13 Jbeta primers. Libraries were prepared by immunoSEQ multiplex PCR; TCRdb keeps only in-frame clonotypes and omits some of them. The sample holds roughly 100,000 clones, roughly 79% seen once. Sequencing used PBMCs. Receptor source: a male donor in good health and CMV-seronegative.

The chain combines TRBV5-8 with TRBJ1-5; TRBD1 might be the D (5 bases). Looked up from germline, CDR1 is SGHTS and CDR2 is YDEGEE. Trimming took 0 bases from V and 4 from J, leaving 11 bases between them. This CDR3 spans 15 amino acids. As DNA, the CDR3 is TGTGCCAGCAGCTTGGGCTGGGCAGGGAATCAGCCCCAGCATTTT. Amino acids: CASSLGWAGNQPQHF. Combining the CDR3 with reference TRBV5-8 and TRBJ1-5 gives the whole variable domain EAGVTQSPTHLIKTRGQQATLRCSPISGHTSVYWYQQALGLGLQFLLWYDEGEERNRGNFPPRFSGRQFPNYSSELNVNALELEDSALYLCASSLGWAGNQPQHFGDGTRLSIL.

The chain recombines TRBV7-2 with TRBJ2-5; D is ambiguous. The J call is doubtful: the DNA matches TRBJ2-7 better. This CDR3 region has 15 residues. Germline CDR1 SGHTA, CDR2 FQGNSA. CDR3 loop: CASSLGSTENYEQYF. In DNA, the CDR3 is TGTGCCAGCAGCTTAGGGTCCACCGAGAACTACGAGCAGTACTTC.

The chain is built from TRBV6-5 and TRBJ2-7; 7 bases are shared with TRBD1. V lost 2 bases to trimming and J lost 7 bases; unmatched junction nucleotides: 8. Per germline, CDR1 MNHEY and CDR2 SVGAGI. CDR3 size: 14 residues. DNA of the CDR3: TGTGCCAGCAGTTACACCACGACAGGGACGGAGCAGTACTTC. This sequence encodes CASSYTTTGTEQYF.

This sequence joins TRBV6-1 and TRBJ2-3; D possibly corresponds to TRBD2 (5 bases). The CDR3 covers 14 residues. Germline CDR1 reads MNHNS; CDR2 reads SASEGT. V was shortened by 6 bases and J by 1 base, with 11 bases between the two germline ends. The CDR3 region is CASSARAGTDTQYF. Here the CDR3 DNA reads TGTGCCAGCAGCGCCAGAGCGGGCACAGATACGCAGTATTTT.